This T cell receptor beta chain derives from a study of shared clonotypes between healthy human individuals. Each replicate PCR on the sorted subsets used 150 to 200 ng DNA (around 30,000 T cell genomes). Only in-frame clones appear in the TCRdb table, and some are missing; sequencing was by immunoSEQ multiplex PCR. The sample lists about 820,000 clones, over 90% occurring once. The naive CD8 population came from CD45RO-negative cells selected for CCR7, without terminally differentiated effector memory CD45RA+ cells. About this clone itself: Its matching antigen is unknown. Other DNA sequences of this sample code for an identical CDR3.

Study conclusions and caveats: Only blood was sampled; tissue repertoires likely differ. Naive subsets, compared against memory subsets, generally had larger estimated richness values.

The material sequenced was naive CD8+ T cells sorted from blood. This sequence originates from a young man in good health.

The DNA for the CDR3 is TGTGCCAGCAGCTGGGGGGCAGATACGCAGTATTTT. This encodes CASSWGADTQYF. This sequence joins TRBV7-9 and TRBJ2-3; maybe TRBD2 (6 bases). Germline V gives CDR1 SEHNR, CDR2 FQNEAQ (reference sequence). V was pared by 4 bases and J by 4 bases, with 6 bases between. This CDR3 has 12 amino acids. Together with reference TRBV7-9 and TRBJ2-3, the CDR3 gives the full variable domain: DTGVSQNPRHKITKRGQNVTFRCDPISEHNRLYWYRQTLGQGPEFLTYFQNEAQLEKSRLLSDRFSAERPKGSFSTLEIQRTEQGDSAMYLCASSWGADTQYFGPGTRLTVL.